A single sample gave rise to the 25 T cell receptor beta chains below, sequenced in a study of identical twins (dated by TCRdb to about 2016). Preparation of the library involved 5' RACE. Reads for this sample came from an Illumina HiSeq 2000. TCRdb reran the public reads through fastp at Q25 and MiXCR, keeping productive beta chains. Rows are unified per CDR3 protein, each entry keeping the most common DNA and genes. For this sample the table gives 400,000 to 550,000 distinct CDR3 sequences, of which roughly 13% were detected only once. The biggest ten clones account for approximately 1% of the sample. This sample also appeared in a second study, on yellow fever vaccine responses in identical twins.

The sequenced sample was CD4+ T cells sorted from blood. The receptors here all came from a woman between 18 and 29 years old in good health.

V usage is TRBV30 and J usage is TRBJ2-7; 12 positions match TRBD2. The length of the CDR3 is 16 residues. Looked up from germline, CDR1 is GTSNPN and CDR2 is SVGIG (reference sequence). After removal of 2 bases from V and 4 bases from J, the junction contained 9 bases not matched to a gene. CDR3: CAWSHLAGGFSYEQYF. As DNA, the CDR3 is TGTGCCTGGAGTCACCTAGCGGGAGGGTTCTCTTACGAGCAGTACTTC.

This sequence joins TRBV5-1 and TRBJ2-3; D possibly corresponds to TRBD2 (6 bases). V was clipped by 7 bases and J by 1 base, with 22 bases between them. The CDR3 spans 17 residues. In germline, CDR1 is SGHRS, CDR2 YFSETQ. The chain's CDR3 is CASSLTVGGKGTDTQYF. CDR3 in DNA: TGCGCCAGCTCTCTTACCGTCGGGGGTAAGGGCACAGATACGCAGTATTTT.

This clonotype appeared many times. The rearrangement joins TRBV5-1 to TRBJ2-1; D unclear. Trimming stripped 1 base from V and 0 bases from J, with 8 bases between. The CDR3 length is 15 residues. Germline V CDR1 and CDR2: SGHRS, YFSETQ. In nucleotides, the CDR3 is TGCGCCAGCAGCTTGTCCCCGAGCTCCTACAATGAGCAGTTCTTC. This sequence encodes CASSLSPSSYNEQFF.

The chain recombines TRBV25-1 with TRBJ2-1; D call uncertain. The CDR3 consists of 14 residues. V was pared by 1 base and J by 8 bases, with 12 bases between. Germline-derived CDR1 and CDR2 are MGHDK and SYGVNS. CDR3 loop: CASSESVGMDEQFF. DNA for the CDR3: TGTGCCAGCAGTGAATCGGTGGGGATGGATGAGCAGTTCTTC.

At least ten counts were recorded for this clonotype. The J gene is TRBJ2-7, the V gene TRBV12-3 or TRBV12-4; D unclear. V shed 5 bases and J shed 4 bases, with 15 bases lying between them. This CDR3 contains 14 residues. The CDR3 nucleotides are TGTGCCAGCAGTCACAACTTTGGGGTTTACGAGCAGTACTTC. Encoded protein: CASSHNFGVYEQYF.

The gene calls are TRBV30 and TRBJ2-6; no clear D gene. Trimming shortened V by 3 bases and J by 0 bases, and 3 bases separated the two germline ends. CDR1 and CDR2 from the germline V gene are GTSNPN and SVGIG (reference sequence). The length of the CDR3 is 13 residues. The CDR3 coding sequence is TGTGCCTGGAGAGACTCTGGGGCCAACGTCCTGACTTTC. It codes for CAWRDSGANVLTF.

This clonotype was seen more than once but under ten times. The CDR3 sequence is CSARDVSRGVNEQFF. In DNA, the CDR3 is TGCAGTGCTAGAGATGTTAGTAGAGGGGTCAATGAGCAGTTCTTC. This chain joins TRBV20-1 and TRBJ2-1; D tentatively reads TRBD1 or TRBD2 (5 bases each). This CDR3 region has 15 residues. Looked up from germline, CDR1 is DFQATT and CDR2 is SNEGSKA (reference sequence). V was shortened by 0 bases and J by 6 bases, with 15 bases between the two germline ends.

V and J are TRBV5-6 and TRBJ2-3; 7 positions agree with TRBD2. There are 16 residues in the CDR3. Germline assignment: CDR1 SGHDT and CDR2 YYEEEE. After removal of 3 bases from V and 1 base from J, the junction contained 8 bases not matched to a gene. The CDR3 coding sequence is TGTGCCAGCAGCTCCACCGGGACTATCCGCACAGATACGCAGTATTTT. The encoded protein is CASSSTGTIRTDTQYF.

This clonotype was counted between two and nine times. The chain joins TRBV20-1 to TRBJ2-7, with D tentatively TRBD1 (6 bases). V was clipped by 1 base and J by 4 bases, with 11 bases between them. This CDR3 has 13 amino acids. Germline loops: CDR1 DFQATT, CDR2 SNEGSKA (reference sequence). This chain's CDR3 is CSARGGRFYEQYF. In nucleotides, the CDR3 is TGCAGTGCTAGAGGGGGGCGATTTTACGAGCAGTACTTC.

V gene TRBV5-4 combines with J gene TRBJ2-1; 9 positions match TRBD2. V was clipped by 1 base and J by 4 bases; unmatched bases: 9. Germline values: CDR1 SGHNT, CDR2 YYREEE (reference sequence). The CDR3 contains 17 residues. CDR3 region: CASSLNVLGLAYNEQFF. The CDR3 nucleotides are TGTGCCAGCAGCTTGAACGTCTTAGGACTAGCGTACAATGAGCAGTTCTTC.

This chain links TRBV15 with TRBJ2-1; D unclear. V was trimmed by 0 bases and J by 11 bases, leaving 11 bases between them. CDR3 size: 13 residues. The germline CDR1 and CDR2 sequences are LNHNV and YYDKDF (reference sequence). The CDR3, as DNA: TGTGCCACCAGCAGAGATCACGAGCAGAAGCAGTTCTTC. Protein sequence: CATSRDHEQKQFF.

A few counts support this clonotype. A junction end diverges from the germline sequence, so it may reflect a read error. The chain recombines TRBV6-5 with TRBJ2-2; 7 bases agree with TRBD1. Germline CDR1 MNHEY, CDR2 SVGAGI. This CDR3 has 16 amino acids. The CDR3 DNA reads TGTGCCAGCAGTTACTCCCGGGACAGTAACACCGGGGAGCTGGTTTTT. Translation: CASSYSRDSNTGELVF.

This clonotype was picked up a small number of times. This chain links TRBV6-1 with TRBJ2-3, with D perhaps matching TRBD2 (6 bases). Trimming left V 9 bases short and J 6 bases short, with 22 bases between. The CDR3 is made up of 15 amino acids. Germline CDR1 and CDR2: MNHNS and SASEGT. The DNA of the CDR3 is TGTGCCAGTTCCGCCGGGACTGCCGATCCGGATACGCAGTATTTT. This encodes CASSAGTADPDTQYF.

DNA of the CDR3: TGTGCCAGCAGCGCCCCTGGACAGGGGCCTTTCACAGATACGCAGTATTTT. It specifies CASSAPGQGPFTDTQYF. The chain combines TRBV9 with TRBJ2-3; 9 bases are shared with TRBD1. The germline V gene encodes CDR1 SGDLS and CDR2 YYNGEE. This CDR3 has 17 amino acids. Trimming removed 3 bases from V and 2 bases from J; junction bases left unmatched: 10. The variable domain in full, completed from reference TRBV9 and TRBJ2-3, reads DSGVTQTPKHLITATGQRVTLRCSPRSGDLSVYWYQQSLDQGLQFLIQYYNGEERAKGNILERFSAQQFPDLHSELNLSSLELGDSALYFCASSAPGQGPFTDTQYFGPGTRLTVL.

The genes are TRBV20-1 and TRBJ2-1; 8 bases fit TRBD2. The V and J ends lost 3 bases and 6 bases, in that order; junction bases with no gene match: 7. Germline CDR1 and CDR2: DFQATT and SNEGSKA (reference sequence). The CDR3 totals 14 residues. The CDR3 nucleotides read TGCAGTGCTAGTGTAATAGCGGGGCCCAATGAGCAGTTCTTC. It yields the protein CSASVIAGPNEQFF.

The chain couples TRBV5-1 to TRBJ2-7; 11 positions agree with TRBD2. The CDR3 has 15 residues. CDR1 SGHRS and CDR2 YFSETQ come from the germline V gene. V trimming: 2 bases; J trimming: 3 bases; junction bases outside the gene matches: 4. CDR3 in amino acids: CASSFTGTSGYEQYF. The CDR3 DNA follows: TGCGCCAGCAGCTTTACCGGGACTAGCGGCTACGAGCAGTACTTC.

This chain links TRBV6-2 or TRBV6-3 with TRBJ2-1; weak D call: TRBD2 (5 bases). From germline, CDR1 is MNHEY and CDR2 SVGEGT. This CDR3 is 13 amino acids long. V was cut by 7 bases and J by 4 bases, with 11 bases left in between. DNA for the CDR3: TGTGCCAGCAAGACCGGCGGGTACAATGAGCAGTTCTTC. This sequence encodes CASKTGGYNEQFF.

This clonotype came up many times. In nucleotides, the CDR3 is TGCGCCAGCAGCTTGGGCGGTGATGGAAACACCATATATTTT. Its translation: CASSLGGDGNTIYF. V and J are TRBV5-1 and TRBJ1-3; D not resolved. The CDR3 is 14 amino acids. Trimming left V 0 bases short and J 3 bases short, with 7 bases between. Looked up from germline, CDR1 is SGHRS and CDR2 is YFSETQ.

V is TRBV3-1 and J is TRBJ2-5; the D gene could be TRBD1 or TRBD2 (5 bases each). The V and J ends lost 4 bases and 7 bases respectively, with 19 bases between them. This CDR3 has 15 amino acids. The V gene's germline CDR1 is LGHDT and CDR2 YNNKEL (reference sequence). DNA of the CDR3: TGTGCCAGCAGCCGCCTGGGGGTAACAACTGGGACCCAGTACTTC. The encoded protein is CASSRLGVTTGTQYF.

At least ten counts were recorded for this clonotype. This sequence joins TRBV6-2 or TRBV6-3 and TRBJ2-1; no firm D call. The germline V gene has CDR1 MNHEY and CDR2 SVGEGT. CDR3 size: 18 residues. Trimming took off 6 bases at V and 1 base at J, with 22 bases between the two ends. The CDR3 loop is CASSHSWKDRLSYNEQFF. As DNA, the CDR3 is TGTGCCAGCAGCCACTCCTGGAAGGACCGTTTGTCCTACAATGAGCAGTTCTTC.

This clonotype occurred a few times. V usage is TRBV9 and J usage is TRBJ1-1; no firm D call. The CDR3 has 15 amino acids. Looked up from germline, CDR1 is SGDLS and CDR2 is YYNGEE. V was trimmed by 0 bases and J by 7 bases, leaving 16 bases between them. CDR3: CASSVVLSWSDEAFF. The CDR3 bases are TGTGCCAGCAGCGTAGTTTTGAGTTGGTCGGATGAAGCTTTCTTT.

The rearrangement links TRBV20-1 to TRBJ2-5, with D possibly TRBD1 on 5 matching bases. CDR1 is DFQATT and CDR2 is SNEGSKA in the germline V gene (reference sequence). V lost 0 bases and J 5 bases, leaving 13 bases between the germline ends. The CDR3 sequence is 14 residues long. The CDR3 loop reads CSARDLDIGETQYF. DNA for the CDR3: TGCAGTGCTAGAGATCTGGACATCGGGGAGACCCAGTACTTC.

The chain is built from TRBV10-3 and TRBJ2-7, with D maybe TRBD2 (5 bases). Germline CDR1 is ENHRY and CDR2 is SYGVKD. This CDR3 has 12 amino acids. V lost 9 bases to trimming and J lost 7 bases, with 16 bases between them. The CDR3 region is CAMSPDYWEQYF. As DNA, the CDR3 is TGTGCCATGTCTCCCGACTATTGGGAGCAGTACTTC.

This clonotype was seen more than once but under ten times. The CDR3: CSPSGREGYEQYF. In nucleotides, the CDR3 is TGCAGCCCTTCCGGGCGGGAGGGATACGAGCAGTACTTC. This rearrangement joins TRBV20-1 to TRBJ2-7; 9 bases fit TRBD2. The CDR3 runs 13 residues. Germline V gene data show CDR1 as DFQATT and CDR2 as SNEGSKA (reference sequence).

This clonotype showed up just a few times. V and J are TRBV14 and TRBJ1-2; D is undetermined. V dropped 0 bases and J dropped 4 bases, with 9 bases sitting between them. The CDR3 is 14 residues long. The germline gives CDR1 SGHDN, CDR2 FVKESK. CDR3 sequence reads: CASSQDSRGYGYTF. For the CDR3, the DNA is TGTGCCAGCAGCCAAGACAGCAGAGGCTATGGCTACACCTTC.